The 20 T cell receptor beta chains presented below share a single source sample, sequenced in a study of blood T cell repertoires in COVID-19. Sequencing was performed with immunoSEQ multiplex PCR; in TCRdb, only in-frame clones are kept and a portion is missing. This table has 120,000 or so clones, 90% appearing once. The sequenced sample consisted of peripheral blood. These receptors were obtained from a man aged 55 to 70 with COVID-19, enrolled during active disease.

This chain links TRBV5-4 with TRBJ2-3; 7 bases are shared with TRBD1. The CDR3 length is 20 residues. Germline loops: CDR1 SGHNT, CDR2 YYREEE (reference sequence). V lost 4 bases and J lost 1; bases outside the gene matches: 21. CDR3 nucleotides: TGTGCCAGCAGCCGGGGCCGACAGGGCGAAGGTGGATATGGCACAGATACGCAGTATTTT. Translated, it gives CASSRGRQGEGGYGTDTQYF.

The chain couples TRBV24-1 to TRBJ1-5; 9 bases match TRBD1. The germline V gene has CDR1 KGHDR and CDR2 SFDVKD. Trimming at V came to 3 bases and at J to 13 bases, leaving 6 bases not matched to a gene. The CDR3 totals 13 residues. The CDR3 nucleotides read TGTGCCACCAGTGATCCGGGGGACAGGGCGCAGCATTTT. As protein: CATSDPGDRAQHF.

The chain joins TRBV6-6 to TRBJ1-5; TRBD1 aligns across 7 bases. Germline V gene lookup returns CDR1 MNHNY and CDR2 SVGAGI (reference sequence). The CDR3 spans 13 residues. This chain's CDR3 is CAATGEQAQPQHF. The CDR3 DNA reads TGTGCTGCCACAGGGGAACAGGCTCAGCCCCAGCATTTT.

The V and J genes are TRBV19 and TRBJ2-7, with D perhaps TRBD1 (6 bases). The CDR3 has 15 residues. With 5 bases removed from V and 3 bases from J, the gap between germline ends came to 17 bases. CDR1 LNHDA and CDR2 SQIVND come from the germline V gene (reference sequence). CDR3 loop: CASSASGAALYEQYF. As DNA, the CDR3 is TGTGCCAGTAGTGCGTCAGGGGCGGCCCTCTACGAGCAGTACTTC.

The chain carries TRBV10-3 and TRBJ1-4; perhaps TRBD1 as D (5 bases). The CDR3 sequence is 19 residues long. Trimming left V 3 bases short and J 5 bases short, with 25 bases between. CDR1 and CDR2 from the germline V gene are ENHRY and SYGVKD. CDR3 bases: TGTGCCATCAGTGATAGGGGCCCAACCGACGGGTATCCCAATGAAAAACTGTTTTTT. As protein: CAISDRGPTDGYPNEKLFF.

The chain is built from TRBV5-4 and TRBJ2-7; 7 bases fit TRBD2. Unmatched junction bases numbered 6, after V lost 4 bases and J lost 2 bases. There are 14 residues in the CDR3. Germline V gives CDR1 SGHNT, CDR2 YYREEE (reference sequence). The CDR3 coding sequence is TGTGCCAGCAGCGGAACTAGCGCTCCCTACGAGCAGTACTTC. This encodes CASSGTSAPYEQYF.

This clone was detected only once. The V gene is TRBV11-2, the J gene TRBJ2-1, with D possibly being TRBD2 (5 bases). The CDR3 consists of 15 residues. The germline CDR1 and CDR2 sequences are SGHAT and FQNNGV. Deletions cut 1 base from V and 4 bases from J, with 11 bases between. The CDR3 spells CASSLGPSLYNEQFF. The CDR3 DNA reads TGTGCCAGCAGCTTAGGGCCTAGCTTGTACAATGAGCAGTTCTTC.

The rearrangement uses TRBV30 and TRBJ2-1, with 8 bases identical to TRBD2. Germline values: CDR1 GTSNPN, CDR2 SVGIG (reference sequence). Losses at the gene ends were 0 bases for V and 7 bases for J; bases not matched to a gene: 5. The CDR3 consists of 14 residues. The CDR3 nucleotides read TGTGCCTGGAGTGTACTTCGCGGGAGGAATGAGCAGTTCTTC. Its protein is CAWSVLRGRNEQFF.

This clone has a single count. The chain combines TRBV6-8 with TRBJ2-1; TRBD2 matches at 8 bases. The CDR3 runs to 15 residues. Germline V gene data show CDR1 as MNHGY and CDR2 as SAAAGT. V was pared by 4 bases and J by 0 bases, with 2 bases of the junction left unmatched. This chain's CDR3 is CASSSSGHSYNEQFF. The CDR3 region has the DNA TGTGCCAGCAGTTCTAGCGGGCACTCCTACAATGAGCAGTTCTTC.

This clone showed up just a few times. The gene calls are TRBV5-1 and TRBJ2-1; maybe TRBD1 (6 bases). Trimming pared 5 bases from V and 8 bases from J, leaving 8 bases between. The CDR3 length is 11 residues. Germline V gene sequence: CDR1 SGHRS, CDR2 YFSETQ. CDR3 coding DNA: TGCGCCAGCAGGGGGGCCGATGAGCAGTTCTTC. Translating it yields CASRGADEQFF.

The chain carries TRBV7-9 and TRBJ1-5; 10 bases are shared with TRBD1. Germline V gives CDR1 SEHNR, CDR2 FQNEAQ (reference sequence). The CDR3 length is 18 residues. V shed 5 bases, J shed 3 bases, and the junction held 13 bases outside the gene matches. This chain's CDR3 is CASSAQPGQGGDNQPQHF. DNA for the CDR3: TGTGCCAGCAGCGCTCAGCCAGGACAGGGGGGGGACAATCAGCCCCAGCATTTT.

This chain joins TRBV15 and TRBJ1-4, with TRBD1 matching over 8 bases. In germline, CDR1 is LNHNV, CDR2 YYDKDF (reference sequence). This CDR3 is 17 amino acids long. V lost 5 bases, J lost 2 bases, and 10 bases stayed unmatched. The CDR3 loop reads CATSGIDRGGTNEKLFF. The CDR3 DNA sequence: TGTGCCACCAGCGGTATAGACAGGGGCGGGACTAATGAAAAACTGTTTTTT. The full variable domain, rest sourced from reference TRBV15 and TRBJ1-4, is DAMVIQNPRYQVTQFGKPVTLSCSQTLNHNVMYWYQQKSSQAPKLLFHYYDKDFNNEADTPDNFQSRRPNTSFCFLDIRSPGLGDTAMYLCATSGIDRGGTNEKLFFGSGTQLSVL.

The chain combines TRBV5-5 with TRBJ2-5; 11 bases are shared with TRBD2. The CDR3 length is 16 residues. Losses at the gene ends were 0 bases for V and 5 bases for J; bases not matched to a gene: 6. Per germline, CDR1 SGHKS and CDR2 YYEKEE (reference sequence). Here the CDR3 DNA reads TGTGCCAGCAGCTTGGAGGTAGCGGGAGGGCGGGAGACCCAGTACTTC. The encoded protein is CASSLEVAGGRETQYF.

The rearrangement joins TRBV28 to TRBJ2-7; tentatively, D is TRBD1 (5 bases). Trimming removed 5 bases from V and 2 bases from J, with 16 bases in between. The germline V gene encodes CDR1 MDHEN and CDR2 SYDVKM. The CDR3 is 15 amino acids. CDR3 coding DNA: TGTGCCAGCAGTACCAGTAGGGGAAGGACCTACGAGCAGTACTTC. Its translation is CASSTSRGRTYEQYF. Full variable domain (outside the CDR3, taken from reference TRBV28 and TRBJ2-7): DVKVTQSSRYLVKRTGEKVFLECVQDMDHENMFWYRQDPGLGLRLIYFSYDVKMKEKGDIPEGYSVSREKKERFSLILESASTNQTSMYLCASSTSRGRTYEQYFGPGTRLTVT.

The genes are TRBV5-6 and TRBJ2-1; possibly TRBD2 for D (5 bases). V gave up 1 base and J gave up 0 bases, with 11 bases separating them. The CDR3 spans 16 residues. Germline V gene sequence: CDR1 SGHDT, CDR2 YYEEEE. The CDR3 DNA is TGTGCCAGCAGCTTGCCACTAGGGAGCTCCTACAATGAGCAGTTCTTC. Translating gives CASSLPLGSSYNEQFF.

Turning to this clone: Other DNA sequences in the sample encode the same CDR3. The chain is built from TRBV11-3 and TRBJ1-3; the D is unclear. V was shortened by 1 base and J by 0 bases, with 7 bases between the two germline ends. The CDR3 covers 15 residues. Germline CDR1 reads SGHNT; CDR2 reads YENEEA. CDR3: CASSLGGSSGNTIYF. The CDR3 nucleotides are TGTGCCAGCAGCTTAGGAGGGAGCTCTGGAAACACCATATATTTT. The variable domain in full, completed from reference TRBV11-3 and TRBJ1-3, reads EAGVVQSPRYKIIEKKQPVAFWCNPISGHNTLYWYLQNLGQGPELLIRYENEEAVDDSQLPKDRFSAERLKGVDSTLKIQPAELGDSAVYLCASSLGGSSGNTIYFGEGSWLTVV.

In nucleotides, the CDR3 is TGTGCCAGCACCCTTCGGGGGAGTGACACCGGGGAGCTGTTTTTT. Its translation is CASTLRGSDTGELFF. The chain couples TRBV7-6 to TRBJ2-2, with D possibly being TRBD2 (6 bases). This CDR3 has 15 residues. The V end was cut by 7 bases, the J end by 3 bases, with 15 bases between. In germline, CDR1 is SGHVS, CDR2 FNYEAQ.

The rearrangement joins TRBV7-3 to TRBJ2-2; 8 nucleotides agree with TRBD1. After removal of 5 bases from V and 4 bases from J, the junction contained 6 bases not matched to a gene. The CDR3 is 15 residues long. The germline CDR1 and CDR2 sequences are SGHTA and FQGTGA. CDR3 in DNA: TGTGCCAGCAGCCTACAGGGGGAGACCACCGGGGAGCTGTTTTTT. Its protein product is CASSLQGETTGELFF. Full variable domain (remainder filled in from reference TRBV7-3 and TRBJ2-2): GAGVSQTPSNKVTEKGKYVELRCDPISGHTALYWYRQSLGQGPEFLIYFQGTGAADDSGLPNDRFFAVRPEGSVSTLKIQRTERGDSAVYLCASSLQGETTGELFFGEGSRLTVL.

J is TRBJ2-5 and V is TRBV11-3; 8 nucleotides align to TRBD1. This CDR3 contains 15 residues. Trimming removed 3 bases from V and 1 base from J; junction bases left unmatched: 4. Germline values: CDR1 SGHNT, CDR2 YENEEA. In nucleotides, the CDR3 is TGTGCCAGCAGCTTGCGACAGGGGACCCAAGAGACCCAGTACTTC. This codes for CASSLRQGTQETQYF.

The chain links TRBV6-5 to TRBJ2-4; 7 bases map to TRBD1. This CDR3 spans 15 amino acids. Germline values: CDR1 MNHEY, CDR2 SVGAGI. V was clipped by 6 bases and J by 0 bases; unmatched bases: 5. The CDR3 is CASSRTGVAKNIQYF. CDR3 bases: TGTGCCAGCAGCAGGACAGGAGTAGCCAAAAACATTCAGTACTTC.